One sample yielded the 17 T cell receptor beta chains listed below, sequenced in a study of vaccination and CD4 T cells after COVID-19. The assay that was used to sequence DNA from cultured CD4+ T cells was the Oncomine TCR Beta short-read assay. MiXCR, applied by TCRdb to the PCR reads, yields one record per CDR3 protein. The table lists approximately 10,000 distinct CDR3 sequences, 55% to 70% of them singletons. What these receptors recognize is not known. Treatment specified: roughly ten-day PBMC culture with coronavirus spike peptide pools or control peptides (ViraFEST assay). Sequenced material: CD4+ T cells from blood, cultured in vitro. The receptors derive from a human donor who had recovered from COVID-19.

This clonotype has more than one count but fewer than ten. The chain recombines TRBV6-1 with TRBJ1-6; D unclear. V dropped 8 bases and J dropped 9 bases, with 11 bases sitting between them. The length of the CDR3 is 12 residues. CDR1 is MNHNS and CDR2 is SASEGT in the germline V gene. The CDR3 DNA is TGTGCCAGCGGTATGGTCGGTTCACCCCTCCACTTT. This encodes CASGMVGSPLHF.

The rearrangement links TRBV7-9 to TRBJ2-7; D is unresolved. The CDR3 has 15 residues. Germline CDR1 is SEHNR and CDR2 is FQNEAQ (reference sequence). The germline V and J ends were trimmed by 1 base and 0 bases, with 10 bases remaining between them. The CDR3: CASSLGRFSSYEQYF. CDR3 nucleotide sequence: TGTGCCAGCAGCTTAGGCAGGTTTAGCTCCTACGAGCAGTACTTC.

In DNA form, the CDR3 reads TGTGCCAGCAGCTTGTCGGCCAGTATTGGCACTGAAGCTTTCTTT. This gives the protein CASSLSASIGTEAFF. The chain has TRBV11-2 and TRBJ1-1, with no clear D. The length of the CDR3 is 15 residues. Germline V gene data show CDR1 as SGHAT and CDR2 as FQNNGV. The germline V and J ends were trimmed by 3 bases and 4 bases, with 15 bases remaining between them.

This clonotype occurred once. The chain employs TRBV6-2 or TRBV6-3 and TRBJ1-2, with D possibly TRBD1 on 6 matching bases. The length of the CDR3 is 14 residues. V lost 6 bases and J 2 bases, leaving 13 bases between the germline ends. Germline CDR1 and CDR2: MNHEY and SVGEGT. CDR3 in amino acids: CASSPVQGNYGYTF. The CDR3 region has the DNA TGTGCCAGCAGCCCCGTACAGGGAAACTATGGCTACACCTTC.

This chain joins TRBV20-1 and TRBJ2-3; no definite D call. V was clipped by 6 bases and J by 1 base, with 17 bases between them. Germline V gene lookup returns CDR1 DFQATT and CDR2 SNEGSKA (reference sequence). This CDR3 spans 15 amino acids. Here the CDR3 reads CSAPIPHSRTDTQYF. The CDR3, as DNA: TGCAGTGCCCCCATACCGCACAGCCGCACAGATACGCAGTATTTT.

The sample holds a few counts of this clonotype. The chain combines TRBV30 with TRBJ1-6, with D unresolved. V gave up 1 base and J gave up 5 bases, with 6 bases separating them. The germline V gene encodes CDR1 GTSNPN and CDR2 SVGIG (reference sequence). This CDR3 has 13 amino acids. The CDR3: CAWSEYNNSPLHF. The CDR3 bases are TGTGCCTGGAGTGAGTACAATAATTCACCCCTCCACTTT.

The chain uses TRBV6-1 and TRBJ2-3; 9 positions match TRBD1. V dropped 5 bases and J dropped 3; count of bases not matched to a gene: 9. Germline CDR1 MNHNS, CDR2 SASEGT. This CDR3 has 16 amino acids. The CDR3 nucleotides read TGTGCCAGCAGTAAAATCCCGGGACAGGGTACAGATACGCAGTATTTT. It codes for CASSKIPGQGTDTQYF.

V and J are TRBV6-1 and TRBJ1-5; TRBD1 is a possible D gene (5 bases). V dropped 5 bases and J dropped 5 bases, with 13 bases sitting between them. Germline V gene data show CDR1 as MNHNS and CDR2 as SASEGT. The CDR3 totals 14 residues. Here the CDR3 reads CASSRGTLDQPQHF. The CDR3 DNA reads TGTGCCAGCAGTCGTGGGACGCTGGATCAGCCCCAGCATTTT.

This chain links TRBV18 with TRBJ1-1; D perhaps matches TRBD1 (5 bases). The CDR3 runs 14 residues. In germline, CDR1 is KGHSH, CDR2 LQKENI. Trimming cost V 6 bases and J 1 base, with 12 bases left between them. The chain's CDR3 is CASSSQGSNTEAFF. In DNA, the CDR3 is TGTGCCAGCTCCTCTCAGGGCTCGAACACTGAAGCTTTCTTT.

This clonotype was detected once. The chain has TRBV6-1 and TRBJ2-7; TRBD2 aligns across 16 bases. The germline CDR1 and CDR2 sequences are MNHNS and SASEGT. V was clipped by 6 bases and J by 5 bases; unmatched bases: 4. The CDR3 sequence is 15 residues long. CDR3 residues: CASRPGTSGRDEQYF. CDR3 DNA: TGTGCCAGCAGGCCCGGGACTAGCGGGAGGGACGAGCAGTACTTC.

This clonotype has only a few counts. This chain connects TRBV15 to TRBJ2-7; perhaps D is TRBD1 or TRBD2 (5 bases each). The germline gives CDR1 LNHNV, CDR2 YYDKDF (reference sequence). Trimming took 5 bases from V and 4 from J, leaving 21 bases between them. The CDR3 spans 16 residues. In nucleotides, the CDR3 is TGTGCCACCAGCCCTCAGAGGGGTTTGTACGTTTACGAGCAGTACTTC. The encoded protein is CATSPQRGLYVYEQYF.

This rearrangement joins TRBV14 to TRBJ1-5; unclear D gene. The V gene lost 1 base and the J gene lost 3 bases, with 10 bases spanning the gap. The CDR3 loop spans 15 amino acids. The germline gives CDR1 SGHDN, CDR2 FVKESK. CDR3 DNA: TGTGCCAGCAGCCAAGGATCCGGTTACAATCAGCCCCAGCATTTT. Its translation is CASSQGSGYNQPQHF.

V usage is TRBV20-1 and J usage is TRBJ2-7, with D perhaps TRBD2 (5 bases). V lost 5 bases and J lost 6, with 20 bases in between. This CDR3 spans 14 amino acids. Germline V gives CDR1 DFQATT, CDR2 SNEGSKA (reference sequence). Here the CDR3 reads CSALRYGRDGEQYF. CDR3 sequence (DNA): TGCAGTGCTCTCAGATATGGGAGAGACGGCGAGCAGTACTTC.

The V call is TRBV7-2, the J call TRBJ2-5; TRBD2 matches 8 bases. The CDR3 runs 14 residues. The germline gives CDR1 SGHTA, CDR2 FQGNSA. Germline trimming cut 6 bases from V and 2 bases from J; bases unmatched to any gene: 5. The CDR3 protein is CASSQRGWQETQYF. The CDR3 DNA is TGTGCCAGCAGTCAGCGGGGGTGGCAAGAGACCCAGTACTTC.

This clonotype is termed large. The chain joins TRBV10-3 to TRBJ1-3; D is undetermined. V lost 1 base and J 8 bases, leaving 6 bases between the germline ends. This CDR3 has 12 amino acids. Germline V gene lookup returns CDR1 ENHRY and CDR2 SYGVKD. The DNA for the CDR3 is TGTGCCATCAGTGAGTTCGCGGACACCATATATTTT. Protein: CAISEFADTIYF.

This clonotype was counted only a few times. The CDR3 nucleotides are TGTGCCAGCAGTGGAAGCGGGACAGGGTATGGCTACACCTTC. This gives the protein CASSGSGTGYGYTF. The chain employs TRBV6-4 and TRBJ1-2, with 9 bases aligning to TRBD1. The germline gives CDR1 MRHNA, CDR2 SNTAGT. The CDR3 is made up of 14 amino acids. The ends lost 4 bases at V and 5 bases at J; junction bases unmatched: 5.

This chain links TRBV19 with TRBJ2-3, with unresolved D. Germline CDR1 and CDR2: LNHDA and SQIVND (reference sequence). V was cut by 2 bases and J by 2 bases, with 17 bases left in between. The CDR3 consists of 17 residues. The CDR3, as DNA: TGTGCCAGTAGTATATCCCCCCCCGCACTTTACACAGATACGCAGTATTTT. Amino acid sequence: CASSISPPALYTDTQYF. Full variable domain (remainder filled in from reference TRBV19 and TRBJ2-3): DGGITQSPKYLFRKEGQNVTLSCEQNLNHDAMYWYRQDPGQGLRLIYYSQIVNDFQKGDIAEGYSVSREKKESFPLTVTSAQKNPTAFYLCASSISPPALYTDTQYFGPGTRLTVL.